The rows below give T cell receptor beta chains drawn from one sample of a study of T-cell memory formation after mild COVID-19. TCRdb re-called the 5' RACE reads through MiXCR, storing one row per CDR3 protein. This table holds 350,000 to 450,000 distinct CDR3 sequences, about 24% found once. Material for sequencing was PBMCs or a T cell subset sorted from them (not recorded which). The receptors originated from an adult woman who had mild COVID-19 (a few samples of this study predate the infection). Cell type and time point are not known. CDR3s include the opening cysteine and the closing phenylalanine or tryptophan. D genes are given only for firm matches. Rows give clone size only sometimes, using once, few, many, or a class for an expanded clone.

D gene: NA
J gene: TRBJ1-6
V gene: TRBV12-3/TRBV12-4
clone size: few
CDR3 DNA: TGTGCCAGCAGTTTAGGGGGCCATCAGGCATCCTATAATTCACCCCTCCACTTT
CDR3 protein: CASSLGGHQASYNSPLHF

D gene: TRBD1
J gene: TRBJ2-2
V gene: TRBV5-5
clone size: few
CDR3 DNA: TGTGCCAGCAGCTTGGGGTACACTAGGACAGGGGCCGGGGAGCTGTTTTTT
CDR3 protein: CASSLGYTRTGAGELFF

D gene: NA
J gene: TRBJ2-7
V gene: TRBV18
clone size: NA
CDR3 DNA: TGTGCCAGCTCACCACGGGAACTAGGGGGAGGCTACGAGCAGTACTTC
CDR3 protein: CASSPRELGGGYEQYF

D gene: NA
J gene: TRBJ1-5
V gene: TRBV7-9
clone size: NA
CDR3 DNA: TGTGCCAGCAGCCTGCCGACTCAGCCCCAGCATTTT
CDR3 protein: CASSLPTQPQHF

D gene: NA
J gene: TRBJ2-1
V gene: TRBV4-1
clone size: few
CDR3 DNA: TGCGCCAGCAGCGCTAGCACACTAAGGAGCGAGCAGTTCTTC
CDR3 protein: CASSASTLRSEQFF

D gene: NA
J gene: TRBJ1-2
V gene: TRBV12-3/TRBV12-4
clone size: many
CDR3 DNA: TGTGCCAGCAGTTTCGGACAGATCTATGGCTACACCTTC
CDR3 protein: CASSFGQIYGYTF

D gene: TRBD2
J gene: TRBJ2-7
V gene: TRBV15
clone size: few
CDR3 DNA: TGTGCCACCAGCAGACGGACGGGAGGGCCCTACGAGCAGTACTTC
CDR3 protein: CATSRRTGGPYEQYF

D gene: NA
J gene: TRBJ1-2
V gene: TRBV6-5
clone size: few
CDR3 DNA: TGTGCCAGCTCGCGCACGAGGGGCGTAGGCTATGGCTACACCTTC
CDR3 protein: CASSRTRGVGYGYTF

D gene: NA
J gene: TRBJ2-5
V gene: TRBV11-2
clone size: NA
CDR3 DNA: TGTGCCAGCAGTCCGCCGGGGGGCGGGGAGACCCAGTACTTC
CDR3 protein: CASSPPGGGETQYF

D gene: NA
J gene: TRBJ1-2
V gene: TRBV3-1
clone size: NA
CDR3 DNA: TGTGCCAGCAGCCTACGGACGGTTAACTATGGCTACACCTTC
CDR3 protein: CASSLRTVNYGYTF

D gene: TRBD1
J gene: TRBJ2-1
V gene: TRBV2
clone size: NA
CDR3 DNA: TGTGCCAGCAGAAACAGGGGCATCCGCGAGGGTGAGCAGTTCTTC
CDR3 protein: CASRNRGIREGEQFF

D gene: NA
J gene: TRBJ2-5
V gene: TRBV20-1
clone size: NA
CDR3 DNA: TGCAGTGCTCTGGGGGGAAAAGAGACCCAGTACTTC
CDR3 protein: CSALGGKETQYF

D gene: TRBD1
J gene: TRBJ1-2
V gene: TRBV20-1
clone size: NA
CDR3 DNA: TGCAGTGCTAGAGGGGGACAGCCTTTCTATGGCTACACCTTC
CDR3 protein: CSARGGQPFYGYTF

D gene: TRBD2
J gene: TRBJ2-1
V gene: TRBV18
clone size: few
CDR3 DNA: TGTGCCAGCTCACCACAGCGGGGAGACTACAATGAGCAGTTCTTC
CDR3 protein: CASSPQRGDYNEQFF

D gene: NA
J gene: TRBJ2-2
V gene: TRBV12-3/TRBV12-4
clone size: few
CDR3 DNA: TGTGCCAGCGCCCGGGGCGGGGAGCTGTTTTTT
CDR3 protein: CASARGGELFF

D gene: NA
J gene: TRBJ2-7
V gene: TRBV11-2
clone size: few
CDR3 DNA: TGTGCCAGCAGCTACTACGAGCAGTACTTC
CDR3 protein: CASSYYEQYF

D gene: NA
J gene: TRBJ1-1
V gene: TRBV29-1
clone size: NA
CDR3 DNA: TGCAGCGGCGAGAATGGGTGGGGGCTCGCGAACACTGAAGCTTTCTTT
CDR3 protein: CSGENGWGLANTEAFF

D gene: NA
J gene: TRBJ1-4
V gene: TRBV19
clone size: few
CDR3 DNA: TGTGCCAGTAGTGCGACGGATTCCGAAAAACTGTTTTTT
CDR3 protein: CASSATDSEKLFF

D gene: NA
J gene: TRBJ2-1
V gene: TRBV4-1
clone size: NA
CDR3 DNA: TGCGCCAGCAGCCCTGAGGTGGCGGCCTACAATGAGCAGTTCTTC
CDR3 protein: CASSPEVAAYNEQFF

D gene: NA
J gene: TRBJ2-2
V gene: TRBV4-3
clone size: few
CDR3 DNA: TGCGCCAGCAGCCAAGTAGCGGAATTGAACACCGGGGAGCTGTTTTTT
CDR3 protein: CASSQVAELNTGELFF

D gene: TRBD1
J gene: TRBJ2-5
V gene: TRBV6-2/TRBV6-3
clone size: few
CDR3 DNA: TGTGCCAGCAGCCCAGTCCTAGACAGGGGCCCCGAGACCCAGTACTTC
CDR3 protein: CASSPVLDRGPETQYF

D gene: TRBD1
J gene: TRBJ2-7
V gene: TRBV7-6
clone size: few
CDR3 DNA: TGTGCCAGCAGCTTAGCGGGCGGACAGGGCTACGAGCAGTACTTC
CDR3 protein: CASSLAGGQGYEQYF

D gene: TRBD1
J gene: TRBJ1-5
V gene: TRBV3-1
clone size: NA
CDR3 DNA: TGTGCCAGCAGCCAAGGAGGGACAGTTAGCAATCAGCCCCAGCATTTT
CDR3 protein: CASSQGGTVSNQPQHF

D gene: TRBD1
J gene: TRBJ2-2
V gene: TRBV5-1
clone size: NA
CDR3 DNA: TGCGCCAGCAGAAGCACAGGGGCCGGGGAGCTGTTTTTT
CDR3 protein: CASRSTGAGELFF

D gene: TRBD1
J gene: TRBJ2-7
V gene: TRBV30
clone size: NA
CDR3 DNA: TGTGCCTGGGGGCCCGGGACAGGGGACTACGAGCAGTACTTC
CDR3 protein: CAWGPGTGDYEQYF

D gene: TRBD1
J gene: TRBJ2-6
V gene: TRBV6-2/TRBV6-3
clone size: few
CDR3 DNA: TGTGCCAGCAGATCGGGCCAGGGGGCTGGGGCCAACGTCCTGACTTTC
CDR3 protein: CASRSGQGAGANVLTF

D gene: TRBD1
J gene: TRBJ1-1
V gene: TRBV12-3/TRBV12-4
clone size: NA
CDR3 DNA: TGTGCCAGCAGTTGGCGAGGACAGGGAATGAACACTGAAGCTTTCTTT
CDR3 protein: CASSWRGQGMNTEAFF

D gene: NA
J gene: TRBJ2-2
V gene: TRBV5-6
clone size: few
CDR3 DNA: TGTGCCAGCAGCTGGTATGGGTCCGGGGAGCTGTTTTTT
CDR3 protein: CASSWYGSGELFF

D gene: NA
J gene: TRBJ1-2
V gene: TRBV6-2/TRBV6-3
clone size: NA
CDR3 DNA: TGTGCCAGCAGTTACACCCAGATAAGAAACTATGGCTACACCTTC
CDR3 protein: CASSYTQIRNYGYTF

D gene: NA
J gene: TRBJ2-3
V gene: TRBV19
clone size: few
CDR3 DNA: TGTGCCAGTAGTATTTGGGGAGGTACAGATACGCAGTATTTT
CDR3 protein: CASSIWGGTDTQYF

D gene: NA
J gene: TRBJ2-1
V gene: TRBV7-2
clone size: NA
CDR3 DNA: TGTGCCAGCAGTCAGAGAAGGCTAGGATCGACGAATGAGCAGTTCTTC
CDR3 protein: CASSQRRLGSTNEQFF

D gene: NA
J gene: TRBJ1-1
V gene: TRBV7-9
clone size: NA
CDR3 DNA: TGTGCCAGCAGCCAGACCCGGATCAGGTCGTTCGGTTCAACGGACACTGAAGCTTTCTTT
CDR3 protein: CASSQTRIRSFGSTDTEAFF

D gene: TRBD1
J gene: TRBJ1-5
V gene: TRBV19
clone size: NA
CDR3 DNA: TGTGCCAGTAGGATTACCGGGACAGACTTTAGCAATCAGCCCCAGCATTTT
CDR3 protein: CASRITGTDFSNQPQHF

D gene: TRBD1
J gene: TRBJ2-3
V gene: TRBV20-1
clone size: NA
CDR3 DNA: TGCAGTGCTCGCAGAGGGACAGCTAGCACAGATACGCAGTATTTT
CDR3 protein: CSARRGTASTDTQYF

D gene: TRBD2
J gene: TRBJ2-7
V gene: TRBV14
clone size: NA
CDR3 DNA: TGTGCCAGCAGCCAAGGGTACGACGCGGGAGTCTACGAGCAGTACTTC
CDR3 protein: CASSQGYDAGVYEQYF

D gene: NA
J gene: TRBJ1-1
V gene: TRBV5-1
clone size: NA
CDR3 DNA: TGCGCCAGCAGCGGAACCCCGGGTGGTATCACTGAAGCTTTCTTT
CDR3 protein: CASSGTPGGITEAFF

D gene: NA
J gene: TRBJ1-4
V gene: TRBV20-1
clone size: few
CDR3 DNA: TGCAGTGCTAGAGGGCTTTCTGAAAAACTGTTTTTT
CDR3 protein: CSARGLSEKLFF

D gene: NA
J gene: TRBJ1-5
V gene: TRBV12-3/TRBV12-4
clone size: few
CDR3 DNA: TGTGCCAGCTGCAGTGGGGTTGGCAATCAGCCCCAGCATTTT
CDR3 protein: CASCSGVGNQPQHF

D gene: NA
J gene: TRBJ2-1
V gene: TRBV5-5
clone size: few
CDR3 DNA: TGTGCCAGCAGCGCGGGGGCCGGCCACCATGAGCAGTTCTTC
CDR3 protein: CASSAGAGHHEQFF

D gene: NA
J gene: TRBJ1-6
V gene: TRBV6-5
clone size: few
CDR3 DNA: TGTGCCAGCAGTTACGTACCCCCCACAGGGAAAAGGAAGAATTCACCCCTCCACTTT
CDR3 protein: CASSYVPPTGKRKNSPLHF

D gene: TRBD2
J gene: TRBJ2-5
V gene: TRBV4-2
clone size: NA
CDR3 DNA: TGTGCCAGCAGCCAAGGGGACCAGCGGGAGGGCCCAGAGACCCAGTACTTC
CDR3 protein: CASSQGDQREGPETQYF

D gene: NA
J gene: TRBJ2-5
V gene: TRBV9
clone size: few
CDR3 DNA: TGTGCCAGCAGCCCCAGAGGGTGGGACTTTCAAGAGCCCCAGTACTTC
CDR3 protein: CASSPRGWDFQEPQYF

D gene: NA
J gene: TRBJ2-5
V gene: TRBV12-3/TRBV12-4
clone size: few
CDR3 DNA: TGTGCCAGCAGTTGGGGGCCAGAAGAGACCCAGTACTTC
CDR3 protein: CASSWGPEETQYF

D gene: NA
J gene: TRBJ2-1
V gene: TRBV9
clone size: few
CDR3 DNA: TGTGCCAGCAGCCCTCAGGGGCAGGGGGGCTATGAGCAGTTCTTC
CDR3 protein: CASSPQGQGGYEQFF

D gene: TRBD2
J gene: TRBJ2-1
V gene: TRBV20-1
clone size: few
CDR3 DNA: TGCAGTGCTAAAGCTAGCGGTTACAATGAGCAGTTCTTC
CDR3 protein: CSAKASGYNEQFF

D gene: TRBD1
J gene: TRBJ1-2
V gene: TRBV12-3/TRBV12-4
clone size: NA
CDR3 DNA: TGTGCCAGCAGTTTATCCGGGACAGGGGAGGGTGGCTACACCTTC
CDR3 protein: CASSLSGTGEGGYTF

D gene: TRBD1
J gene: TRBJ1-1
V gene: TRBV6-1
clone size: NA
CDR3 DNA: TGTGCCAGCCCCGCCGACGGGACAGTCATGAACACTGAAGCTTTCTTT
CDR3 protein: CASPADGTVMNTEAFF

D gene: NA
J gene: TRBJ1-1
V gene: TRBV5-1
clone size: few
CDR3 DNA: TGCGCCAGCAGCGTACGGGACGGAGGCCCGAACACTGAAGCTTTCTTT
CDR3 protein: CASSVRDGGPNTEAFF

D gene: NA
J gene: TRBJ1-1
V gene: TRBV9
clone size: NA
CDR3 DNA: TGTGCCAGCAGCGTAGAAGGCAGGGCCGTGAACACTGAAGCTTTCTTT
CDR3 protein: CASSVEGRAVNTEAFF

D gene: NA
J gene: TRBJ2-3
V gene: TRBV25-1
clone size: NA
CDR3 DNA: TGTGCCAGCAGTGAATCTTTAGGGGGGGGTATCACAGATACGCAGTATTTT
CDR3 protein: CASSESLGGGITDTQYF

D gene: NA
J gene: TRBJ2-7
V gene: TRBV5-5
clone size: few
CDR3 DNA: TGTGCCAGCACCCCAGCAGTTTCCTCCTACGAGCAGTACTTC
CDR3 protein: CASTPAVSSYEQYF

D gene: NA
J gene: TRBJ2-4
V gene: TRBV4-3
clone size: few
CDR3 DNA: TGCGCCAGCAGCCAAGACGGATCCGAAAACATTCAGTACTTC
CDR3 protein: CASSQDGSENIQYF

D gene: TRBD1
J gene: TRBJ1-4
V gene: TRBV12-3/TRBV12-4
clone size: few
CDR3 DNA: TGTGCCAGCAGCCTTCCGGGACAGGGTTGGGAAAAACTGTTTTTT
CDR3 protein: CASSLPGQGWEKLFF

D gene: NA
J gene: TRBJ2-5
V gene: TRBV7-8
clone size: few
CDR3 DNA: TGTGCCAGCAGCTCGTCTAATGTTCGGGAGACCCAGTACTTC
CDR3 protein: CASSSSNVRETQYF

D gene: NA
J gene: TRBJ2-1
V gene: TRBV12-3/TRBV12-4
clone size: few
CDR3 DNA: TGTGCCAGCAGTTTAGCGGGCCACAATGAGCAGTTCTTC
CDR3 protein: CASSLAGHNEQFF

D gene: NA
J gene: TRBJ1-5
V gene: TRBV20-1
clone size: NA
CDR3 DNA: TGCAGTGCTAGAGATCCAAGCCAGGGCAATCAGCCCCAGCATTTT
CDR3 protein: CSARDPSQGNQPQHF

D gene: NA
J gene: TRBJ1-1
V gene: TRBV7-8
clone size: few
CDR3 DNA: TGTGCCAGCAGCTTAGCAGCAGTAGACCCGATCACTGAAGCTTTCTTT
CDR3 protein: CASSLAAVDPITEAFF